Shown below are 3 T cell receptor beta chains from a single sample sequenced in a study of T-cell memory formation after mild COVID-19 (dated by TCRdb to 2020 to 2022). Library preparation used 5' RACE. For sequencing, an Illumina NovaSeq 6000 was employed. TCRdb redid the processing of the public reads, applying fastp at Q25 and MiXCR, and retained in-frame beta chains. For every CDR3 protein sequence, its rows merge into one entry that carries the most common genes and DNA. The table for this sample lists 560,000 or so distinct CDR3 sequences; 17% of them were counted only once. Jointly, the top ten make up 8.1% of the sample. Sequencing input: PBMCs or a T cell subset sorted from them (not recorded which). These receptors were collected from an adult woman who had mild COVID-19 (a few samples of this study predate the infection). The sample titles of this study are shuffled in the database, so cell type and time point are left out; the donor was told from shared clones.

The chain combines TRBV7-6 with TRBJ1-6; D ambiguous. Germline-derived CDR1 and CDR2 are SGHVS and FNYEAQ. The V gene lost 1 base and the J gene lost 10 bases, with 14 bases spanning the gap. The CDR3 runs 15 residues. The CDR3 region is CASSLGPAGYSPLHF. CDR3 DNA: TGTGCCAGCAGCTTAGGGCCCGCTGGCTACTCACCCCTCCACTTT.

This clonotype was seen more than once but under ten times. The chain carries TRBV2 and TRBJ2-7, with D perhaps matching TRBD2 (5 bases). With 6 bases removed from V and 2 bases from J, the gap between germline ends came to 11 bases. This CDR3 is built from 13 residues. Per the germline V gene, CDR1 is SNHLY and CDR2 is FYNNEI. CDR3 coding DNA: TGTGCCAGCAGAGACTACACAGCCTACGAGCAGTACTTC. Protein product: CASRDYTAYEQYF.

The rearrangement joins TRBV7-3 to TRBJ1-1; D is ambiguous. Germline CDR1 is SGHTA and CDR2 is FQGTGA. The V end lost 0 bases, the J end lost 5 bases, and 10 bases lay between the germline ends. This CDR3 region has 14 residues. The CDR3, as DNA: TGTGCCAGCAGCTTAACGCCCGTTATGACTGAAGCTTTCTTT. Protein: CASSLTPVMTEAFF.